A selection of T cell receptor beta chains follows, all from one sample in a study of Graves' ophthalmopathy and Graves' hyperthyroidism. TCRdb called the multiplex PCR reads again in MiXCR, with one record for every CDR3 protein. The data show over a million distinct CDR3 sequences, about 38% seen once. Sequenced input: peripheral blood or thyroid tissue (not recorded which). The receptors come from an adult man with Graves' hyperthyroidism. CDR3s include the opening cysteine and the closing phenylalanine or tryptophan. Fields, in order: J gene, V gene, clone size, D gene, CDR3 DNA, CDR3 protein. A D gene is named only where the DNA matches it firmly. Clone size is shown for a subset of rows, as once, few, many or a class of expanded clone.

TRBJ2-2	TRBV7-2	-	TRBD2	TGTGCCAGCAGCTTAGGTCCGGGGACTAACACCGGGGAGCTGTACTTC	CASSLGPGTNTGELYF
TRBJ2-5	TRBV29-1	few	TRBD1	TGCAGCTTAGTGGACAGGGCCCAAGAGACCCAGTACTTC	CSLVDRAQETQYF
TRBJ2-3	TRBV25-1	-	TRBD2	TGTGCCAGCAGCGGGAGGCGCACAGATACGCAGTATTTT	CASSGRRTDTQYF
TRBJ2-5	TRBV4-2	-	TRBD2	TGTGCCAGCAGCCAAGATCTTAGGGACCGGGGGGGAGAGACCCAGTACTTC	CASSQDLRDRGGETQYF
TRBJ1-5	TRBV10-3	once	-	TGTGCCACCGACTCCTACCTTTATAGCAATCAGCCCCAGCATTTT	CATDSYLYSNQPQHF
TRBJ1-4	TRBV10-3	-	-	TGTGCCAGCACCGGGGGTGGGGAAAAACTGTTTTTT	CASTGGGEKLFF
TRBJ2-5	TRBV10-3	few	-	TGTGCCATCAGTCTCCCAGGGTTCCAAGAGACCCAGTACTTC	CAISLPGFQETQYF
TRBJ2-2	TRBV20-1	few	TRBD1	TGCAGTGAAGGCCGGGACAGGAATAACACCGGGGAGCTGTTTTTT	CSEGRDRNNTGELFF
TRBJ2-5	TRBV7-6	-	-	TGTGCCAGCAGCTTCGGGGGCGTGCAAGAGACCCAGTACTTC	CASSFGGVQETQYF
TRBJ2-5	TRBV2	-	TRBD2	TGTGCCAGCAGGATGGGACTAGCTAGTGTAGAGACCCAGTACTTC	CASRMGLASVETQYF
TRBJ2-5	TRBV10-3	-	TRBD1	TGTGCCATCAGCGGGAGACAGGGGGAGACCCAGTACTTC	CAISGRQGETQYF
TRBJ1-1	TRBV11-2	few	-	TGTGCCAGCAGCTCACAGGACCCGGGCACTGAAGCTTTCTTT	CASSSQDPGTEAFF
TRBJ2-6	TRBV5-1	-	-	TGCGCCAGCAGCTTGTCGGAAACCGGGGCCAACGTCCTGACTTTC	CASSLSETGANVLTF
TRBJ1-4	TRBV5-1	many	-	TGCGCCAGCAGCGCACTTCAGGGCAGGGATGAAAAACTGTTTTTT	CASSALQGRDEKLFF
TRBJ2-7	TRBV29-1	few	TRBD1	TGCAGCGTTGCCGGGGTCGGGACAGGGCTGATCTACGAGCAGTACTTC	CSVAGVGTGLIYEQYF
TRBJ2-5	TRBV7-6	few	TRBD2	TGTGCCAGCAGCTTAGTAGCGGGAGCCCGAGAGACCCAGTACTTC	CASSLVAGARETQYF